Ten or more counts support the clone carrying this T cell receptor beta chain. Produced via immunoSEQ multiplex PCR; TCRdb's table is partial and in-frame only. The sample yields fewer than 80,000 clones, approximately 95% seen once. The sample belongs to a study of T cell changes during pregnancy in multiple sclerosis. CDR1 and CDR2 (germline): LNHDA, SQIVND (reference sequence). This CDR3 spans 13 amino acids. The V and J ends lost 3 bases and 1 base respectively, with 6 bases between them. The TCR sequence derives from a female donor with multiple sclerosis, enrolled in a pregnancy study. The chain is built from TRBV19 and TRBJ1-1; D gene unclear. This material consisted of CD4+ T cells from peripheral blood mononuclear cells, taken after pregnancy. CDR3 DNA: TGTGCCAGTAGTATTACACGGAACACTGAAGCTTTCTTT. It yields the protein CASSITRNTEAFF. The full variable domain, its missing parts supplied by reference TRBV19 and TRBJ1-1, is DGGITQSPKYLFRKEGQNVTLSCEQNLNHDAMYWYRQDPGQGLRLIYYSQIVNDFQKGDIAEGYSVSREKKESFPLTVTSAQKNPTAFYLCASSITRNTEAFFGQGTRLTVV.